Each of the 13 T cell receptor beta chains below was sequenced from the same sample in a study of blood T cell repertoires in COVID-19. Clones were read by immunoSEQ multiplex PCR, and TCRdb kept only the in-frame ones, dropping some. The sample shows hundreds of thousands of clones, around 90% of them seen only once. The sequenced sample consisted of PBMCs or T cells enriched from blood (not recorded which). Receptors originate from a woman aged 40 to 50 with acute COVID-19.

In its sample, this clone was seen once. The chain is built from TRBV7-9 and TRBJ1-3; D possibly corresponds to TRBD1 (5 bases). Germline lookup yields CDR1 SEHNR and CDR2 FQNEAQ (reference sequence). The ends were cut back, 7 bases at V and 0 bases at J, with 16 bases in the middle. This CDR3 is 16 amino acids long. The CDR3 nucleotides read TGTGCCAGCACCCTCGTGACAGCCCGCTCTGGAAACACCATATATTTT. Residues: CASTLVTARSGNTIYF.

The chain couples TRBV24-1 to TRBJ2-2; 12 positions agree with TRBD1. CDR3 length: 17 amino acids. The V and J ends lost 5 bases and 4 bases, in that order; junction bases with no gene match: 7. The germline gives CDR1 KGHDR, CDR2 SFDVKD. The chain's CDR3 is CATSVTGTGGFTGELFF. CDR3 coding DNA: TGTGCCACCAGTGTTACCGGGACAGGGGGCTTCACCGGGGAGCTGTTTTTT.

This clone was detected a few times. This sequence joins TRBV7-9 and TRBJ1-3; 7 bases match TRBD1. J lost 2 bases, V lost 5 bases, and 6 bases had no gene match. Germline V gene data show CDR1 as SEHNR and CDR2 as FQNEAQ (reference sequence). The CDR3 consists of 15 residues. CDR3 in DNA: TGTGCCAGCAGCCTGGGACAGCATGCTGGAAACACCATATATTTT. Residues: CASSLGQHAGNTIYF.

The J gene is TRBJ1-6, the V gene TRBV6-1; D may be TRBD1 (5 bases). The V gene's germline CDR1 is MNHNS and CDR2 SASEGT. V shed 4 bases and J shed 8 bases, with 18 bases lying between them. CDR3 length equals 16 residues. CDR3 amino acids: CASSGPLPGVDSPLHF. The CDR3 coding sequence is TGTGCCAGCAGTGGTCCACTCCCGGGGGTCGATTCACCCCTCCACTTT.

The chain combines TRBV3-1 (or the pseudogene TRBV3-2) with TRBJ2-5; TRBD2 matches 11 bases. CDR1 is LGHDT and CDR2 is YNNKEL in the germline V gene (reference sequence). CDR3 size: 15 residues. V trimming: 4 bases; J trimming: 5 bases; junction bases outside the gene matches: 6. The CDR3 reads CASSPLAGGPETQYF. CDR3 bases: TGTGCCAGCAGCCCCTTAGCGGGGGGGCCGGAGACCCAGTACTTC.

The chain carries TRBV6-5 and TRBJ1-1; 9 bases fit TRBD1. V lost 10 bases and J lost 1; bases outside the gene matches: 4. From germline, CDR1 is MNHEY and CDR2 SVGAGI. The CDR3 spans 13 residues. The DNA for the CDR3 is TGTGCCATAGACAGGGGGAAGAACACTGAAGCTTTCTTT. Translation: CAIDRGKNTEAFF.

This clone was counted many times. The chain joins TRBV9 to TRBJ1-6, with D maybe TRBD1 (6 bases). The V end was cut by 2 bases, the J end by 5 bases, with 8 bases between. Germline CDR1 SGDLS, CDR2 YYNGEE. The CDR3 is 14 amino acids. The CDR3 DNA is TGTGCCAGCAGCGTTAGACAGGATAATTCACCCCTCCACTTT. Translation gives CASSVRQDNSPLHF.

This sequence joins TRBV5-4 and TRBJ1-4, with D perhaps matching TRBD1 (6 bases). The germline V and J ends were trimmed by 0 bases and 6 bases, with 9 bases remaining between them. From germline, CDR1 is SGHNT and CDR2 YYREEE (reference sequence). The CDR3 is 14 amino acids. CDR3 residues: CASSLEQGDEKLFF. In DNA, the CDR3 is TGTGCCAGCAGCTTGGAACAGGGAGATGAAAAACTGTTTTTT. The whole variable domain, remainder taken from reference TRBV5-4 and TRBJ1-4, is ETGVTQSPTHLIKTRGQQVTLRCSSQSGHNTVSWYQQALGQGPQFIFQYYREEENGRGNFPPRFSGLQFPNYSSELNVNALELDDSALYLCASSLEQGDEKLFFGSGTQLSVL.

V gene TRBV6-5 combines with J gene TRBJ2-1; 8 nucleotides line up with TRBD1. The CDR3 consists of 15 residues. The ends lost 5 bases at V and 8 bases at J; junction bases unmatched: 11. Germline loops: CDR1 MNHEY, CDR2 SVGAGI. CDR3 coding DNA: TGTGCCAGCAGTCCAAGACAGGGGAGTTTCGATGAGCAGTTCTTC. It is translated as CASSPRQGSFDEQFF.

The rearrangement joins TRBV28 to TRBJ1-2, with 10 bases identical to TRBD1. CDR3 size: 15 residues. V gave up 5 bases and J gave up 4 bases; unmatched junction bases: 7. CDR1 is MDHEN, CDR2 SYDVKM, per germline. In DNA form, the CDR3 reads TGTGCCAGCAGTGCAGGGACAGGGGCTGCCTATGGCTACACCTTC. This sequence encodes CASSAGTGAAYGYTF.

A note on this clone: At the DNA level, this CDR3 is encoded by other sequences in the same sample as well. The chain couples TRBV4-1 to TRBJ1-1; D might be TRBD1 (6 bases). The ends were cut back, 3 bases at V and 0 bases at J, with 8 bases in the middle. The CDR3 contains 14 residues. Germline V lookup: CDR1 MGHRA, CDR2 YSYEKL. The CDR3 nucleotides read TGCGCCAGCAGCCAGGGGGCGTTGAACACTGAAGCTTTCTTT. It specifies CASSQGALNTEAFF.

This chain links TRBV30 with TRBJ2-1; TRBD1 aligns across 8 bases. The trim removed 0 bases at V and 5 bases at J, leaving 3 bases unmatched. The germline V gene has CDR1 GTSNPN and CDR2 SVGIG (reference sequence). The CDR3 runs to 14 residues. CDR3 loop: CAWSVHRGNNEQFF. DNA for the CDR3: TGTGCCTGGAGTGTACACAGGGGGAACAATGAGCAGTTCTTC.

The chain recombines TRBV5-4 with TRBJ2-1; D perhaps matches TRBD1 (6 bases). The CDR3 runs to 13 residues. V shed 4 bases and J shed 4 bases, with 9 bases lying between them. CDR1 is SGHNT, CDR2 YYREEE, per germline (reference sequence). Here the CDR3 DNA reads TGTGCCAGCAGCAGTACAGGGTACAATGAGCAGTTCTTC. This gives the protein CASSSTGYNEQFF. The whole variable domain, remainder taken from reference TRBV5-4 and TRBJ2-1, is ETGVTQSPTHLIKTRGQQVTLRCSSQSGHNTVSWYQQALGQGPQFIFQYYREEENGRGNFPPRFSGLQFPNYSSELNVNALELDDSALYLCASSSTGYNEQFFGPGTRLTVL.